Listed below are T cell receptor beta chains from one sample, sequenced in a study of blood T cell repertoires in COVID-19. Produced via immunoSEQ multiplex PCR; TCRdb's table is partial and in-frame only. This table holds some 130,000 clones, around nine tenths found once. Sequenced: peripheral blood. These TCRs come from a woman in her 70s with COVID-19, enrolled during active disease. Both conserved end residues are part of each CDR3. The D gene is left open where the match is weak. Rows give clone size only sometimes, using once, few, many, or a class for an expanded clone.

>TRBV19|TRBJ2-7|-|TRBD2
TGTGCCAGTAGTGTACGGGGGGGCTACGAGCAGTACTTC
CASSVRGGYEQYF
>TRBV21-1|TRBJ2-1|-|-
TGTGCCAGCAGCAAAGCTTGGGTCCCCAAAGAGCGACAGGGCGTAGGTGAGCAGTTCTTC
CASSKAWVPKERQGVGEQFF
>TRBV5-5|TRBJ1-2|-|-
TGTGCCAGCAGCCCTCAGGCAGGTCCCGGCTATGGCTACACCTTC
CASSPQAGPGYGYTF
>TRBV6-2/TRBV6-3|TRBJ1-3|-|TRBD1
TGTGCCAGCAGTTACCCTCGGACAGGGCAATACTCTGGAAACACCATATATTTT
CASSYPRTGQYSGNTIYF
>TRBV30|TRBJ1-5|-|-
TGTGCCTGGAGTGTGGGAGGGGCGTTAAGCAATCAGCCCCAGCATTTT
CAWSVGGALSNQPQHF
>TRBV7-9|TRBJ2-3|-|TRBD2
TGTGCCAGCAGCTTAGCTAGCGGGGGGTCAGATACGCAGTATTTT
CASSLASGGSDTQYF
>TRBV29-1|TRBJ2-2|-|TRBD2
TGCAGCGCTAGGGGGACTAGCGGGGGGTCGAACACCGGGGAGCTGTTTTTT
CSARGTSGGSNTGELFF
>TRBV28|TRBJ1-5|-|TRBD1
TGTGCCAGCGCCGAGGGGGCTGGCAATCAGCCCCAGCATTTT
CASAEGAGNQPQHF
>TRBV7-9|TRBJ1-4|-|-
TGTGCCAGCAGCTTCCCGGGAACTAATGAAAAACTGTTTTTT
CASSFPGTNEKLFF
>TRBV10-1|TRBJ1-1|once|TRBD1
TGCGCCAGCAGTGGTCCGGGACAGGGGATGGGGAACACTGAAGCTTTCTTT
CASSGPGQGMGNTEAFF
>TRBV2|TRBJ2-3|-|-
TGTGCCAGCAGTGCCGGAGATGCCGCTTCGACGCAGTATTTT
CASSAGDAASTQYF
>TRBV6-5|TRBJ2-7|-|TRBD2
TGTGCCAGCACTCCATCCTGGGGGGGGTCCGAGCAGTACTTC
CASTPSWGGSEQYF
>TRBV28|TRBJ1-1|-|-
TGTGCCACCGTAACGGGGAACACTGAAGCTTTCTTT
CATVTGNTEAFF
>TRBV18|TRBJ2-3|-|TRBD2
TGTGCCAGCTCAAGACGGGGGGGCGGCACAGATACGCAGTATTTT
CASSRRGGGTDTQYF
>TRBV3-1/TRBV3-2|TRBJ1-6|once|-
TGTGCCAGCAGCCAAGAGGGGGGCTCCTATAATTCACCCCTCCACTTT
CASSQEGGSYNSPLHF